Presented here are 21 T cell receptor beta chains from one specimen sequenced in a study of shared clonotypes between healthy human individuals. The repertoire was sequenced with immunoSEQ multiplex PCR; TCRdb's copy has only in-frame clones and lacks some. The sample has about 2 million clones, about 94% seen once. Positive CCR7 selection of CD45RO-negative cells yielded the naive CD8 cells, and terminally differentiated effector memory CD45RA+ cells were excluded. The specimen sequenced was naive CD8+ T cells sorted from blood. The receptors were gathered from a man aged 18 to 29 in good health.

J is TRBJ2-7 and V is TRBV11-2, with a tentative D call TRBD1 (5 bases). Germline values: CDR1 SGHAT, CDR2 FQNNGV. Trimming removed 3 bases at V and 2 bases at J, with 8 bases between. The length of the CDR3 is 13 residues. The DNA of the CDR3 is TGTGCCAGCAGCTTCAGGGTAGCCTACGAGCAGTACTTC. It specifies CASSFRVAYEQYF.

The chain recombines TRBV13 with TRBJ1-2; unclear D gene. V shed 0 bases and J shed 3 bases, with 14 bases lying between them. Looked up from germline, CDR1 is PRHDT and CDR2 is FYEKMQ (reference sequence). The length of the CDR3 is 16 residues. The CDR3 nucleotides read TGTGCCAGCAGCTTAGGCGTTGGGGTGCCCGACTATGGCTACACCTTC. Its translation is CASSLGVGVPDYGYTF.

In DNA form, the CDR3 reads TGTGCCAGCAGTTCCGGGACGGCAGATTCACCCCTCCACTTT. It encodes CASSSGTADSPLHF. The chain joins TRBV27 to TRBJ1-6; D perhaps matches TRBD1 (5 bases). Trimming shortened V by 4 bases and J by 8 bases, and 12 bases separated the two germline ends. CDR1 and CDR2 from the germline V gene are MNHEY and SMNVEV (reference sequence). There are 14 residues in the CDR3.

V usage is TRBV6-5 and J usage is TRBJ2-2, with TRBD2 matching 10 bases. The CDR3 is 14 amino acids. The germline gives CDR1 MNHEY, CDR2 SVGAGI. The V gene end was trimmed by 6 bases and the J gene end by 6 bases; junction bases not matched to a gene: 4. The CDR3 region is CASRPSGSAGELFF. The CDR3 coding sequence is TGTGCCAGCAGGCCTAGCGGGAGCGCCGGGGAGCTGTTTTTT.

The rearrangement uses TRBV27 and TRBJ2-1; TRBD2 matches 9 bases. CDR1 is MNHEY, CDR2 SMNVEV, per germline (reference sequence). This CDR3 spans 18 amino acids. The J segment lost 6 bases and the V segment lost 2 bases, leaving 14 bases of the junction unmatched. The CDR3 DNA follows: TGTGCCAGCAGTTTAACCCGAATTGTGCGGGAGGGCCGCAATGAGCAGTTCTTC. Protein: CASSLTRIVREGRNEQFF.

The chain has TRBV30 and TRBJ1-6, with D tentatively TRBD1 (5 bases). V was pared by 2 bases and J by 11 bases, with 13 bases between. CDR1 and CDR2 (germline): GTSNPN, SVGIG (reference sequence). CDR3 size: 13 residues. The CDR3 sequence: CAWSLASGAPLHF. CDR3 nucleotide sequence: TGTGCCTGGAGTCTTGCCTCGGGGGCACCCCTCCACTTT.

The chain joins TRBV5-1 to TRBJ2-1; D is unclear. The CDR3 spans 13 residues. The germline V gene encodes CDR1 SGHRS and CDR2 YFSETQ. Trimming cost V 2 bases and J 5 bases, with 8 bases left between them. This CDR3 is CASSLEENNEQFF. Written as DNA, the CDR3 is TGCGCCAGCAGCTTAGAGGAAAACAATGAGCAGTTCTTC.

This clone was seen only a few times. The chain has TRBV29-1 and TRBJ1-6; D may be TRBD1 (5 bases). Trimming cost V 7 bases and J 3 bases, with 25 bases left between them. Germline loops: CDR1 SQVTM, CDR2 ANQGSEA. The CDR3 totals 18 residues. CDR3 amino acids: CSASSKGGTDFYNSPLHF. In DNA form, the CDR3 reads TGCAGCGCCTCCTCGAAGGGCGGGACCGACTTCTATAATTCACCCCTCCACTTT.

This clone was seen just once. The chain couples TRBV6-5 to TRBJ1-1; D is undetermined. The CDR3 covers 13 residues. Trimming cost V 2 bases and J 4 bases, with 8 bases left between them. Germline lookup yields CDR1 MNHEY and CDR2 SVGAGI. The CDR3 DNA reads TGTGCCAGCAGTTACGAGGCGGGCACTGAAGCTTTCTTT. Translated: CASSYEAGTEAFF.

This rearrangement joins TRBV13 to TRBJ2-3; 13 nucleotides agree with TRBD2. V lost 5 bases and J lost 2; bases outside the gene matches: 7. Germline-derived CDR1 and CDR2 are PRHDT and FYEKMQ (reference sequence). CDR3 length: 17 residues. This CDR3 reads CASSPWTSGGPTDTQYF. The CDR3 DNA reads as TGTGCCAGCAGCCCCTGGACTAGCGGGGGTCCCACAGATACGCAGTATTTT.

V gene TRBV6-6 combines with J gene TRBJ1-5; TRBD1 agrees at 9 bases. J lost 5 bases, V lost 5 bases, and 7 bases had no gene match. CDR1 and CDR2 (germline): MNHNY, SVGAGI (reference sequence). The CDR3 loop spans 15 amino acids. The chain's CDR3 is CASSTTGGADQPQHF. CDR3 nucleotide sequence: TGTGCCAGCAGTACCACAGGGGGCGCGGATCAGCCCCAGCATTTT.

This rearrangement joins TRBV6-6 to TRBJ2-7; D remains ambiguous. Trimming shortened V by 5 bases and J by 2 bases, and 10 bases separated the two germline ends. The CDR3 extends over 13 amino acids. CDR1 is MNHNY, CDR2 SVGAGI, per germline (reference sequence). The CDR3 sequence is CASSPPETYEQYF. As DNA, the CDR3 is TGTGCCAGCAGTCCTCCGGAGACCTACGAGCAGTACTTC.

The V call is TRBV9, the J call TRBJ2-2, with 10 positions matching TRBD2. The CDR3 length is 15 residues. The V gene's germline CDR1 is SGDLS and CDR2 YYNGEE. The V gene end was trimmed by 2 bases and the J gene end by 6 bases; junction bases not matched to a gene: 4. The CDR3 protein is CASSVHSGGPGELFF. DNA for the CDR3: TGTGCCAGCAGCGTCCATAGCGGGGGGCCCGGGGAGCTGTTTTTT.

The chain couples TRBV9 to TRBJ1-6; D remains unclear. V gave up 3 bases and J gave up 8 bases, with 12 bases separating them. The CDR3 is 14 amino acids. Germline CDR1 and CDR2: SGDLS and YYNGEE. The CDR3: CASSDGEGYSPLHF. CDR3 DNA: TGTGCCAGCAGCGACGGTGAGGGTTATTCACCCCTCCACTTT.

V is TRBV13 and J is TRBJ2-4; D is tentatively TRBD1 or TRBD2 (5 bases each). The germline V and J ends were trimmed by 2 bases and 8 bases, with 7 bases remaining between them. Germline CDR1 PRHDT, CDR2 FYEKMQ (reference sequence). CDR3 length: 12 residues. As DNA, the CDR3 is TGTGCCAGCAGCTTAATGGGGGACATTCAGTACTTC. Protein product: CASSLMGDIQYF.

V and J are TRBV4-1 and TRBJ2-1; perhaps TRBD2 as D (6 bases). CDR3 length: 14 amino acids. V dropped 6 bases and J dropped 7 bases, with 16 bases sitting between them. Germline V lookup: CDR1 MGHRA, CDR2 YSYEKL. CDR3 DNA: TGCGCCAGCAGTTTCGAGGGCAGCGGGAATGAGCAGTTCTTC. Protein: CASSFEGSGNEQFF.

The rearrangement joins TRBV6-5 to TRBJ1-3; 7 nucleotides agree with TRBD1. The germline CDR1 and CDR2 sequences are MNHEY and SVGAGI. V lost 9 bases, J lost 0 bases, and 8 bases stayed unmatched. This CDR3 comprises 15 residues. The CDR3 is CASGDSGSSGNTIYF. As DNA, the CDR3 is TGTGCCAGTGGGGACAGCGGCAGCTCTGGAAACACCATATATTTT.

The rearrangement joins TRBV7-9 to TRBJ2-1; D ambiguous. Germline CDR1 and CDR2: SEHNR and FQNEAQ (reference sequence). CDR3 size: 14 residues. Trimming took off 1 base at V and 7 bases at J, with 11 bases between the two ends. CDR3 DNA: TGTGCCAGCAGCTTAGGTCCCCTCAAGAATGAGCAGTTCTTC. Translated, it gives CASSLGPLKNEQFF.

This sequence joins TRBV5-1 and TRBJ2-7, with TRBD1 matching over 8 bases. This CDR3 is built from 13 residues. The V gene end was trimmed by 2 bases and the J gene end by 5 bases; junction bases not matched to a gene: 3. Germline V gene data show CDR1 as SGHRS and CDR2 as YFSETQ. The CDR3: CASSFGTGNEQYF. The CDR3 nucleotides are TGCGCCAGCAGCTTTGGGACAGGTAACGAGCAGTACTTC.

The rearrangement links TRBV6-1 to TRBJ2-3; a possible D gene is TRBD2 (6 bases). This CDR3 region has 14 residues. Trimming removed 5 bases from V and 0 bases from J, with 9 bases in between. The germline gives CDR1 MNHNS, CDR2 SASEGT. Here the CDR3 DNA reads TGTGCCAGCAGTTCCGGGACTAGCACAGATACGCAGTATTTT. Protein sequence: CASSSGTSTDTQYF.

J is TRBJ2-1 and V is TRBV11-1, with D unclear. The CDR3 has 12 residues. The germline V gene has CDR1 SGHAT and CDR2 FQDESV (reference sequence). Trimming took 0 bases from V and 10 from J, leaving 7 bases between them. The CDR3 protein is CASSLAFGEQFF. The CDR3 coding sequence is TGTGCCAGCAGCTTAGCCTTCGGCGAGCAGTTCTTC.